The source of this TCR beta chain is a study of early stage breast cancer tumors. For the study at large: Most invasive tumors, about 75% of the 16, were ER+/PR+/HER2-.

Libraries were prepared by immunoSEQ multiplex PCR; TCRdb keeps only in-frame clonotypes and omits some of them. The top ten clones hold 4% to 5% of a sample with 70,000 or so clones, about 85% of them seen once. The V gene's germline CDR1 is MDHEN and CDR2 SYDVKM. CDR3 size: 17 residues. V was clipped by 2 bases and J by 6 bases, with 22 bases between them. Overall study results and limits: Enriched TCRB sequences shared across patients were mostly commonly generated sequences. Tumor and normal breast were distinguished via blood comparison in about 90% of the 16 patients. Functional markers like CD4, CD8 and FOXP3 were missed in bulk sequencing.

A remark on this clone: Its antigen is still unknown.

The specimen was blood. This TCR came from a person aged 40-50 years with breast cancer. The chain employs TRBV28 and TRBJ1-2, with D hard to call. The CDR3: CASSLEISGRRRDGYTF. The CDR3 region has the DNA TGTGCCAGCAGTTTAGAGATATCGGGCAGAAGGAGGGATGGCTACACCTTC.